What follows are 12 T cell receptor beta chains derived from one specimen sequenced in a study of human T cells and chemical hapten exposure. Time point described: patch test 1, 2 weeks after DPC sensitization. Treatment meaning: therapeutic diphenylcyclopropenone sensitization with weekly scalp DPC. Using its own MiXCR run on the RACE reads, TCRdb lists one record per CDR3 protein. The sample carries approximately 100,000 distinct CDR3 sequences, approximately 9.9% recorded once. The sample consisted of whole blood, taken in connection with sensitization to the hapten diphenylcyclopropenone (DPC). Every receptor here comes from a woman aged 40 to 50 with alopecia areata. Some clones in this sample may be carry-over from other donors' samples.

The CDR3 bases are TGTGCCTGGACGACTGGACGCACAGATACGCAGTATTTT. Translating it yields CAWTTGRTDTQYF. The chain couples TRBV30 to TRBJ2-3; no firm D call. V was clipped by 4 bases and J by 1 base, with 9 bases between them. This CDR3 has 13 residues. From germline, CDR1 is GTSNPN and CDR2 SVGIG (reference sequence).

The rearrangement uses TRBV29-1 and TRBJ2-1, with D possibly matching TRBD2 (5 bases). V shed 3 bases and J shed 9 bases, with 18 bases lying between them. This CDR3 has 14 amino acids. Per germline, CDR1 SQVTM and CDR2 ANQGSEA. CDR3 sequence: CSVDEPGIRGEQFF. DNA for the CDR3: TGCAGCGTTGACGAGCCTGGGATCCGGGGTGAGCAGTTCTTC.

The rearrangement links TRBV7-2 to TRBJ1-1; the D gene is possibly TRBD1 (6 bases). The CDR3 is made up of 13 amino acids. Trimming removed 7 bases at V and 6 bases at J, with 15 bases between. Germline V gives CDR1 SGHTA, CDR2 FQGNSA. The CDR3 nucleotides read TGTGCCAGCACCCTGGGGGCTCCTTCTGAAGCTTTCTTT. The encoded protein is CASTLGAPSEAFF. The variable domain in full, with the rest retrieved from reference TRBV7-2 and TRBJ1-1, is GAGVSQSPSNKVTEKGKDVELRCDPISGHTALYWYRQSLGQGLEFLIYFQGNSAPDKSGLPSDRFSAERTGGSVSTLTIQRTQQEDSAVYLCASTLGAPSEAFFGQGTRLTVV.

The chain combines TRBV10-2 with TRBJ1-1; perhaps TRBD1 as D (5 bases). This CDR3 contains 13 residues. Germline CDR1 reads WSHSY; CDR2 reads SAAADI. V shed 7 bases and J shed 5 bases, with 14 bases lying between them. Here the CDR3 reads CASMGQGGTEAFF. The CDR3 DNA follows: TGCGCCAGCATGGGGCAGGGAGGGACTGAAGCTTTCTTT.

The rearrangement links TRBV4-2 to TRBJ2-5; D assignment may be TRBD1 or TRBD2 (5 bases each). The CDR3 has 15 residues. Germline CDR1 and CDR2: LGHNA and YNFKEQ. Trimming took off 5 bases at V and 5 bases at J, with 18 bases between the two ends. This CDR3 reads CASSSRSAEGETQYF. In DNA form, the CDR3 reads TGTGCCAGCAGCTCCAGGAGCGCAGAGGGGGAGACCCAGTACTTC.

This clonotype was observed a handful of times. The chain couples TRBV19 to TRBJ2-3; the match to TRBD1 covers 10 bases. J lost 4 bases, V lost 6 bases, and 10 bases had no gene match. Germline-derived CDR1 and CDR2 are LNHDA and SQIVND (reference sequence). The CDR3 loop spans 16 amino acids. The CDR3 spells CASSSPGTGVPDTQYF. In DNA form, the CDR3 reads TGTGCCAGTAGCAGCCCCGGGACAGGGGTCCCAGATACGCAGTATTTT.

The genes are TRBV10-3 and TRBJ1-3, with D tentatively TRBD1 (6 bases). V was shortened by 8 bases and J by 4 bases, with 12 bases between the two germline ends. This CDR3 has 13 residues. CDR1 ENHRY and CDR2 SYGVKD come from the germline V gene. CDR3 sequence: CAIQGSSGNTIYF. The CDR3 nucleotides are TGTGCCATCCAGGGGTCGTCCGGAAACACCATATATTTT.

The chain carries TRBV29-1 and TRBJ2-3, with 7 bases identical to TRBD2. V lost 4 bases to trimming and J lost 6 bases; unmatched junction nucleotides: 16. Germline V gene lookup returns CDR1 SQVTM and CDR2 ANQGSEA. This CDR3 is 16 amino acids long. CDR3 nucleotides: TGCAGCGTTGCTAAGACTAGTTCTAGGGAGGGGGATACGCAGTATTTT. This gives the protein CSVAKTSSREGDTQYF.

This clonotype was detected only a few times. The gene calls are TRBV6-2 or TRBV6-3 and TRBJ1-5; D may be TRBD1 (6 bases). CDR1 is MNHEY, CDR2 SVGEGT, per germline. Between the trimmed V and J ends, which lost 4 bases and 11 bases, there was a span of 18 bases. This CDR3 region has 14 residues. The CDR3 loop is CASSLQGILRAQHF. CDR3 DNA: TGTGCCAGCAGTTTACAGGGAATCCTGAGGGCCCAGCATTTT.

In the case of this clonotype: No conserved phenylalanine or tryptophan is present at the end of the CDR3, so a read error is the likely explanation. The chain uses TRBV7-2 and TRBJ2-5, with 11 bases that match TRBD1. The CDR3 length is 16 residues. Germline-derived CDR1 and CDR2 are SGHTA and FQGNSA. After removal of 5 bases from V and 0 bases from J, the junction contained 5 bases not matched to a gene. Written as DNA, the CDR3 is TGTGCCAGCAGCCCGGGACAGGGGGGGTACCAAGAGACCCAGTACCTC. It encodes CASSPGQGGYQETQYL.

This chain connects TRBV28 to TRBJ2-7; possibly TRBD1 or TRBD2 for D (5 bases each). The germline gives CDR1 MDHEN, CDR2 SYDVKM. Between the trimmed V and J ends, which lost 5 bases and 3 bases, there was a span of 23 bases. The CDR3 extends over 17 amino acids. DNA for the CDR3: TGTGCCAGCAGTATATACGAATTCCGGGACCGGGTCTACGAGCAGTACTTC. Its translation is CASSIYEFRDRVYEQYF.

This clonotype was counted at least ten times. DNA of the CDR3: TGTGCCAGCTCACCGGGGCCGGGACGACCCCCCAATGAGCAGTTCTTC. Translating gives CASSPGPGRPPNEQFF. This rearrangement joins TRBV18 to TRBJ2-1; D is possibly TRBD1 or TRBD2 (5 bases each). The CDR3 has 16 residues. Germline CDR1 KGHSH, CDR2 LQKENI. Trimming left V 3 bases short and J 6 bases short, with 18 bases between.